These 21 T cell receptor beta chains were sequenced from one sample in a study of blood T cell repertoires in COVID-19. Libraries were prepared by immunoSEQ multiplex PCR; TCRdb keeps only in-frame clonotypes and omits some of them. Of fewer than 150,000 clones detected, around 81% appear once; the ten largest clones hold 10% to 14%. The sample comprised peripheral blood. These receptors all come from a human donor in a cohort sampled during active COVID-19.

The chain links TRBV13 to TRBJ2-7, with TRBD1 matching 9 bases. Germline loops: CDR1 PRHDT, CDR2 FYEKMQ (reference sequence). The CDR3 is 15 residues long. The V segment lost 5 bases and the J segment 1 base; nucleotides outside the gene matches: 6. This CDR3 is CASSPGQGPSYEQYF. The CDR3 DNA reads as TGTGCCAGCAGCCCGGGACAGGGACCATCCTACGAGCAGTACTTC.

The chain is built from TRBV19 and TRBJ2-3; 8 positions agree with TRBD2. CDR3 length: 17 residues. The V gene's germline CDR1 is LNHDA and CDR2 SQIVND (reference sequence). Trimming took 0 bases from V and 3 from J; bases not matched to a gene: 8. CDR3 protein: CASSIDPAGAVTDTQYF. In DNA form, the CDR3 reads TGTGCCAGTAGTATAGATCCAGCGGGGGCTGTGACAGATACGCAGTATTTT.

This clone was seen only a few times. This chain connects TRBV6-6 to TRBJ2-1; 9 bases agree with TRBD1. Germline-derived CDR1 and CDR2 are MNHNY and SVGAGI (reference sequence). The CDR3 extends over 13 amino acids. V was pared by 11 bases and J by 8 bases, with 10 bases of the junction left unmatched. For the CDR3, the DNA is TGTGCCGGCGGGGGACAGGGTAAGGATGAGCAGTTCTTC. Amino acid sequence: CAGGGQGKDEQFF.

The chain joins TRBV13 to TRBJ2-1, with 7 bases lining up with TRBD1. CDR3 length: 15 residues. CDR1 PRHDT and CDR2 FYEKMQ come from the germline V gene (reference sequence). V was clipped by 4 bases and J by 6 bases; unmatched bases: 9. CDR3 amino acids: CASSSGQALGNEQFF. The CDR3 bases are TGTGCCAGCAGCTCCGGACAGGCCCTAGGCAATGAGCAGTTCTTC.

V is TRBV18 and J is TRBJ2-7, with D possibly TRBD2 on 6 matching bases. In germline, CDR1 is KGHSH, CDR2 LQKENI. The CDR3 has 15 residues. Deletions cut 2 bases from V and 0 bases from J, with 11 bases between. CDR3 nucleotide sequence: TGTGCCAGCTCACCAAGGGGCGGGGACTCCTACGAGCAGTACTTC. Protein: CASSPRGGDSYEQYF.

This clone was counted once. The rearrangement uses TRBV28 and TRBJ1-4; 8 bases line up with TRBD1. Germline-derived CDR1 and CDR2 are MDHEN and SYDVKM. V lost 2 bases and J lost 8; bases outside the gene matches: 4. This CDR3 has 14 amino acids. The CDR3 DNA sequence: TGTGCCAGCAGTTTAGGACAGGGCAGGGAAAAACTGTTTTTT. It encodes CASSLGQGREKLFF. The full variable domain, in which reference TRBV28 and TRBJ1-4 provide the parts outside the CDR3, is DVKVTQSSRYLVKRTGEKVFLECVQDMDHENMFWYRQDPGLGLRLIYFSYDVKMKEKGDIPEGYSVSREKKERFSLILESASTNQTSMYLCASSLGQGREKLFFGSGTQLSVL.

This clone was counted only a few times. The rearrangement uses TRBV6-6 and TRBJ2-1; 11 nucleotides agree with TRBD1. This CDR3 is 16 amino acids long. CDR1 and CDR2 from the germline V gene are MNHNY and SVGAGI (reference sequence). After removal of 6 bases from V and 7 bases from J, the junction contained 11 bases not matched to a gene. The CDR3 nucleotides read TGTGCCAGCAGCCAGGAGGGACAGGGGGGATGGAATGAGCAGTTCTTC. Encoded protein: CASSQEGQGGWNEQFF.

The chain recombines TRBV24-1 with TRBJ2-1; 8 nucleotides align to TRBD1. Germline loops: CDR1 KGHDR, CDR2 SFDVKD. With 4 bases clipped from V and 7 bases from J, the junction kept 8 bases outside the gene matches. CDR3 length: 15 residues. The CDR3 protein is CATSEPGTGMNEQFF. The CDR3 nucleotides are TGTGCCACCAGTGAACCCGGGACAGGTATGAATGAGCAGTTCTTC.

This clone was observed a single time. The CDR3 sequence is CATSDSTGYQPQHF. The CDR3 nucleotides read TGTGCCACCAGTGATTCGACAGGGTACCAGCCCCAGCATTTT. The chain uses TRBV24-1 and TRBJ1-5, with 7 bases identical to TRBD1. The CDR3 totals 14 residues. Germline CDR1 and CDR2: KGHDR and SFDVKD. Trimming removed 2 bases from V and 7 bases from J; junction bases left unmatched: 4.

The J gene is TRBJ2-3, the V gene TRBV6-5, with TRBD1 identical over 8 bases. In germline, CDR1 is MNHEY, CDR2 SVGAGI. This CDR3 contains 15 residues. V lost 7 bases, J lost 5 bases, and 11 bases stayed unmatched. CDR3 in amino acids: CASTRRVQGVDTQYF. CDR3 coding DNA: TGTGCCAGCACCCGACGGGTACAGGGGGTAGATACGCAGTATTTT.

The rearrangement links TRBV30 to TRBJ1-6; D is undetermined. Trimming cost V 2 bases and J 14 bases, with 13 bases left between them. This CDR3 comprises 12 residues. Germline CDR1 reads GTSNPN; CDR2 reads SVGIG (reference sequence). The CDR3 region is CAWSKPQVSLHF. CDR3 bases: TGTGCCTGGAGTAAACCGCAGGTATCCCTCCACTTT.

This clone was recorded at least ten times. The chain links TRBV27 to TRBJ2-1; 8 bases agree with TRBD1. Trimming took 4 bases from V and 5 from J; bases not matched to a gene: 4. The CDR3 is 14 residues long. The germline gives CDR1 MNHEY, CDR2 SMNVEV (reference sequence). The CDR3: CASSSRGPDNEQFF. CDR3 bases: TGTGCCAGCAGTTCCAGGGGGCCTGACAATGAGCAGTTCTTC.

V gene TRBV7-6 combines with J gene TRBJ2-3; 7 positions match TRBD2. The CDR3 length is 17 residues. Germline CDR1 SGHVS, CDR2 FNYEAQ. V gave up 5 bases and J gave up 2 bases; unmatched junction bases: 13. Written as DNA, the CDR3 is TGTGCCAGCAGCCCCCGAAACGGGGGGATTTCCACAGATACGCAGTATTTT. Residues: CASSPRNGGISTDTQYF.

This clone was counted a few times. This chain's CDR3 is CASRTGQGGNTEAFF. The DNA for the CDR3 is TGTGCCAGCAGAACAGGGCAGGGTGGGAACACTGAAGCTTTCTTT. This chain connects TRBV7-9 to TRBJ1-1, with TRBD1 as a possible D gene (6 bases). The CDR3 has 15 residues. The ends were cut back, 6 bases at V and 1 base at J, with 15 bases in the middle. In germline, CDR1 is SEHNR, CDR2 FQNEAQ (reference sequence).

The chain uses TRBV7-3 and TRBJ1-2, with unresolved D. Trimming took off 3 bases at V and 6 bases at J, with 11 bases between the two ends. CDR3 length: 13 amino acids. Germline V lookup: CDR1 SGHTA, CDR2 FQGTGA. The CDR3 DNA sequence: TGTGCCAGCAGCTTTTCAGGAACCGATGGCTACACCTTC. Its protein is CASSFSGTDGYTF.

This rearrangement joins TRBV2 to TRBJ1-4; tentatively, D is TRBD1 (5 bases). Deletions cut 7 bases from V and 3 bases from J, with 18 bases between. CDR3 length: 16 amino acids. Germline CDR1 and CDR2: SNHLY and FYNNEI. CDR3 sequence: CASTITGGLPNEKLFF. In DNA, the CDR3 is TGTGCCAGCACTATCACCGGGGGTCTTCCTAATGAAAAACTGTTTTTT.

Only a few counts were recorded for this clone. The chain has TRBV3-1 (or the pseudogene TRBV3-2) and TRBJ2-1; D may be TRBD1 (6 bases). The CDR3 spans 12 residues. Germline V gene data show CDR1 as LGHDT and CDR2 as YNNKEL (reference sequence). Trimming left V 4 bases short and J 7 bases short, with 8 bases between. The CDR3: CASSPTGNEQFF. As DNA, the CDR3 is TGTGCCAGCAGCCCAACAGGGAATGAGCAGTTCTTC.

The rearrangement links TRBV11-1 to TRBJ2-2; 8 bases match TRBD2. From germline, CDR1 is SGHAT and CDR2 FQDESV (reference sequence). This CDR3 is 16 amino acids long. The junction had 7 bases not matched to a gene; V was cut back by 4 bases and J by 3 bases. This CDR3 reads CASSSQAGADTGELFF. The DNA of the CDR3 is TGTGCCAGCAGCTCCCAAGCGGGGGCCGACACCGGGGAGCTGTTTTTT.

The chain combines TRBV6-6 with TRBJ2-6, with TRBD1 matching over 9 bases. V was clipped by 5 bases and J by 3 bases; unmatched bases: 8. This CDR3 is built from 17 residues. Germline lookup yields CDR1 MNHNY and CDR2 SVGAGI (reference sequence). In nucleotides, the CDR3 is TGTGCCAGCAGTCGAGTCGGGACAGGGAATGGGGCCAACGTCCTGACTTTC. It is translated as CASSRVGTGNGANVLTF.

About this clone itself: Other DNA sequences in the same sample also yield this CDR3. V gene TRBV7-9 combines with J gene TRBJ1-1; D may be TRBD1 (5 bases). This CDR3 has 16 residues. V lost 5 bases, J lost 5 bases, and 21 bases lay in between. Germline values: CDR1 SEHNR, CDR2 FQNEAQ (reference sequence). This CDR3 reads CASSLAGRGGGTEAFF. The CDR3 DNA is TGTGCCAGCAGCCTGGCCGGAAGGGGTGGGGGGACTGAAGCTTTCTTT.

Worth noting for this clone: Mismatch with germline at one junction end may stem from a read error. This chain connects TRBV10-3 to TRBJ2-2; TRBD1 matches 9 bases. Germline loops: CDR1 ENHRY, CDR2 SYGVKD. The CDR3 extends over 16 amino acids. CDR3 in DNA: TGTGCCATCAGTGAGTGGGGGACAGGGAACATCGGGGAGCTGTTTTTT. It yields the protein CAISEWGTGNIGELFF.